This paragraph reports one T cell receptor (beta chain). Its target is unknown. The same CDR3 also results from other DNA sequences found in this sample. There are 14 residues in the CDR3. J gave up 4 bases and V 5 bases, and 3 bases lay outside the gene matches. CDR1 and CDR2 from the germline V gene are SNHLY and FYNNEI. This specimen comes from a study of shared clonotypes between healthy human individuals. Whole-study results and caveats: The study's rarefaction showed incomplete sorted-subset sequencing despite large depth. Clonotype sharing across donors was expected to vary with sequencing depth.

Assay execution proceeded at the deep level. Measured with immunoSEQ multiplex PCR; TCRdb has only the in-frame clones, and not every one. The sample lists approximately 2.1 million clones, roughly 93% seen once, with 0.39% in the top ten. The sequencing sample was made of naive CD4+ T cells from PBMCs. The sample's subset: CD45RA+ positively selected. J is TRBJ1-5 and V is TRBV2, with 9 bases identical to TRBD1. This TCR came from a man between 18 and 29 years old in good health. Some clones in this sample may be carry-over from other donors' samples. CDR3 protein: CASSPGTGNQPQHF. CDR3 nucleotide sequence: TGTGCCAGCAGTCCCGGGACAGGGAATCAGCCCCAGCATTTT.